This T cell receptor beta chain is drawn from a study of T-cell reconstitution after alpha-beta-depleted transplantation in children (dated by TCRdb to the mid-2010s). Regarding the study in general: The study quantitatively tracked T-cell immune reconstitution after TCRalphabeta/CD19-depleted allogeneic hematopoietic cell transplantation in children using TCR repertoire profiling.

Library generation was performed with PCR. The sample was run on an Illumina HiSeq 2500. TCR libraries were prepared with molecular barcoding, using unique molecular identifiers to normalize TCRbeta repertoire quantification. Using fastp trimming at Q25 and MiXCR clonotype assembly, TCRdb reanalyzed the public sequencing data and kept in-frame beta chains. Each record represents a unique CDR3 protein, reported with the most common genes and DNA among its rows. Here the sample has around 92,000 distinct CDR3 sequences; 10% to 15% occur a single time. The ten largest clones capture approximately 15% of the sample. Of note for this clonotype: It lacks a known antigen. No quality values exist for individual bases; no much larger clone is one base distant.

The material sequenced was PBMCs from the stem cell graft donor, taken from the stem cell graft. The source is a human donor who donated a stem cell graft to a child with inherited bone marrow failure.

The nucleotides are TGTGCCAGCAGTTACTCGAGGCTAGCGGGGGACAATGAGCAGTTCTTC. Its product reads: CASSYSRLAGDNEQFF. The chain is made from TRBV6-2 or TRBV6-3 and TRBJ2-1; 10 middle bases align to TRBD2. Clipping removes 0 bases from V and 5 bases from J, with 4 as the unmatched junction base count. The germline V gene supplies CDR1 MNHEY and CDR2 SVGEGT. The cysteine opens and the phenylalanine closes a CDR3 of 16 amino acids. Kept here is only the CDR3 DNA, which spans 48 bases and is read in frame from base 1.